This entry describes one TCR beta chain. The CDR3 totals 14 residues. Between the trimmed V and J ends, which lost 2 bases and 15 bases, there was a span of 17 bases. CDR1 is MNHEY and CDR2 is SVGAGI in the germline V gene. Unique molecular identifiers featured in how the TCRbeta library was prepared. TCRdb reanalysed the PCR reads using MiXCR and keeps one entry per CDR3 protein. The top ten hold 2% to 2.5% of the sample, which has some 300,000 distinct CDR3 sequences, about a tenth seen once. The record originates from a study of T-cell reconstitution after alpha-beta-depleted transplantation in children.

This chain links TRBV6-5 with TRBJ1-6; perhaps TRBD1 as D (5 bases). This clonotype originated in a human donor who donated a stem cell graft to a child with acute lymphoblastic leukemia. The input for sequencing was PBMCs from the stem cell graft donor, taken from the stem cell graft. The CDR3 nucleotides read TGTGCCAGCAGTTACGGAAAGACGGGGGTAGACCTCCACTTT. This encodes CASSYGKTGVDLHF.